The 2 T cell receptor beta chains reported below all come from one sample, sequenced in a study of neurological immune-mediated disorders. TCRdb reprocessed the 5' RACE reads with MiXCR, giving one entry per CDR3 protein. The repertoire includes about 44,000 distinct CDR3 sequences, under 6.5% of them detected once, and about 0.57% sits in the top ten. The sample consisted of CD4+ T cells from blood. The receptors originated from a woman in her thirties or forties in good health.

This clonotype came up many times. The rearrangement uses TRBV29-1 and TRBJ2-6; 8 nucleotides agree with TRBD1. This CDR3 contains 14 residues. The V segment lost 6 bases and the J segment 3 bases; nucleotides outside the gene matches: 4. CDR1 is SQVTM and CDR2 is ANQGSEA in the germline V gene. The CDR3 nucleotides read TGCAGCGTGTCGACAGGGGTTGGGGCCAACGTCCTGACTTTC. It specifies CSVSTGVGANVLTF.

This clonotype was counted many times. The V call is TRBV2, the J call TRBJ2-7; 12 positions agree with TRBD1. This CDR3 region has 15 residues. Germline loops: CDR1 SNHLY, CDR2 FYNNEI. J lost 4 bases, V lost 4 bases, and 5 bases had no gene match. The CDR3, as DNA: TGTGCCAGCAGTGGGGACAGGGGGCAGGGGTACGAGCAGTACTTC. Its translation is CASSGDRGQGYEQYF.